A single sample gave rise to the 11 T cell receptor beta chains below, sequenced in a study of CD4+ T cells in melanoma. Libraries were prepared by immunoSEQ multiplex PCR; TCRdb keeps only in-frame clonotypes and omits some of them. The table lists some 110,000 clones, around 93% of them singletons. What was sequenced was peripheral blood. The receptors come from a human donor with melanoma.

This clone was detected only a few times. The CDR3: CASSQGAVNEKLFF. In DNA, the CDR3 is TGCGCCAGCAGCCAAGGAGCAGTGAATGAAAAACTGTTTTTT. The genes are TRBV4-1 and TRBJ1-4; D is unclear. Per germline, CDR1 MGHRA and CDR2 YSYEKL. The CDR3 has 14 amino acids. The ends were cut back, 1 base at V and 5 bases at J, with 8 bases in the middle.

This chain joins TRBV5-1 and TRBJ2-1; the match to TRBD1 covers 9 bases. The CDR3 length is 15 residues. J gave up 8 bases and V 4 bases, and 10 bases lay outside the gene matches. The germline V gene has CDR1 SGHRS and CDR2 YFSETQ. As DNA, the CDR3 is TGCGCCAGCAGCCCTGGGACAGGGTCAGGGGATGAGCAGTTCTTC. It encodes CASSPGTGSGDEQFF.

The chain joins TRBV25-1 to TRBJ2-3; D uncertain. The CDR3 extends over 13 amino acids. The V gene's germline CDR1 is MGHDK and CDR2 SYGVNS. V shed 2 bases and J shed 0 bases, with 3 bases lying between them. The chain's CDR3 is CASSEQSTDTQYF. In DNA form, the CDR3 reads TGTGCCAGCAGTGAACAGAGCACAGATACGCAGTATTTT.

V and J are TRBV7-6 and TRBJ2-3; D is ambiguous. This CDR3 has 11 residues. Germline assignment: CDR1 SGHVS and CDR2 FNYEAQ. V was clipped by 8 bases and J by 5 bases, with 8 bases between them. This chain's CDR3 is CASGNLDTQYF. The CDR3 nucleotides are TGTGCCAGCGGGAACCTAGATACGCAGTATTTT. The full variable domain, rest sourced from reference TRBV7-6 and TRBJ2-3, is GAGVSQSPRYKVTKRGQDVALRCDPISGHVSLYWYRQALGQGPEFLTYFNYEAQQDKSGLPNDRFSAERPEGSISTLTIQRTEQRDSAMYRCASGNLDTQYFGPGTRLTVL.

The chain recombines TRBV5-1 with TRBJ1-2; 9 bases map to TRBD1. The V segment lost 0 bases and the J segment 4 bases; nucleotides outside the gene matches: 1. The CDR3 has 14 amino acids. Per germline, CDR1 SGHRS and CDR2 YFSETQ. CDR3 DNA: TGCGCCAGCAGCTTGGGGACAGGGGTCTATGGCTACACCTTC. This sequence encodes CASSLGTGVYGYTF.

V gene TRBV28 combines with J gene TRBJ2-1, with 10 positions matching TRBD2. This CDR3 is 16 amino acids long. After removal of 5 bases from V and 5 bases from J, the junction contained 9 bases not matched to a gene. In germline, CDR1 is MDHEN, CDR2 SYDVKM. The CDR3 region has the DNA TGTGCCAGCAGTCCACCGGGTAGCGGGAGGAACAATGAGCAGTTCTTC. It is translated as CASSPPGSGRNNEQFF.

The chain employs TRBV18 and TRBJ1-2; no reliable D call. Trimming shortened V by 2 bases and J by 4 bases, and 11 bases separated the two germline ends. This CDR3 spans 14 amino acids. Germline loops: CDR1 KGHSH, CDR2 LQKENI. The CDR3 DNA sequence: TGTGCCAGCTCACCAGAGGGAGGAAGCTATGGCTACACCTTC. This codes for CASSPEGGSYGYTF.

The chain employs TRBV28 and TRBJ1-2; D gene unclear. CDR3 length: 15 amino acids. The V gene lost 1 base and the J gene lost 8 bases, with 17 bases spanning the gap. The germline V gene has CDR1 MDHEN and CDR2 SYDVKM. The CDR3 coding sequence is TGTGCCAGCAGTTTATTGTCGGCAGCCGTCGTAGGCTACACCTTC. It yields the protein CASSLLSAAVVGYTF.

The chain carries TRBV7-9 and TRBJ2-1; possible D gene TRBD1, 5 bases. This CDR3 has 15 amino acids. V was cut by 4 bases and J by 1 base, with 11 bases left in between. CDR1 SEHNR and CDR2 FQNEAQ come from the germline V gene (reference sequence). CDR3 bases: TGTGCCAGCAGCTGGGGCGACGGGTCCTACAATGAGCAGTTCTTC. This encodes CASSWGDGSYNEQFF. Based on the CDR3 plus reference TRBV7-9 and TRBJ2-1, the full variable domain is DTGVSQNPRHKITKRGQNVTFRCDPISEHNRLYWYRQTLGQGPEFLTYFQNEAQLEKSRLLSDRFSAERPKGSFSTLEIQRTEQGDSAMYLCASSWGDGSYNEQFFGPGTRLTVL.

The rearrangement uses TRBV19 and TRBJ2-5, with D perhaps being TRBD1 or TRBD2 (7 bases each). Trimming pared 8 bases from V and 2 bases from J, leaving 12 bases between. Looked up from germline, CDR1 is LNHDA and CDR2 is SQIVND (reference sequence). The CDR3 totals 13 residues. CDR3 loop: CASGGDSQETQYF. In DNA form, the CDR3 reads TGTGCCAGTGGGGGGGACAGTCAAGAGACCCAGTACTTC.

The rearrangement links TRBV15 to TRBJ2-1; D ambiguous. The CDR3 length is 12 residues. CDR1 and CDR2 from the germline V gene are LNHNV and YYDKDF (reference sequence). V lost 4 bases and J lost 5, with 6 bases in between. The CDR3 loop is CATSKVHNEQFF. The DNA for the CDR3 is TGTGCCACCAGCAAAGTACACAATGAGCAGTTCTTC.